This T cell receptor beta chain was retrieved from a study of shared clonotypes between healthy human individuals. Looking at the study overall: The study used three CD4 naive, three CD4 memory, two CD8 naive and one CD8 memory plate per donor.

About this clone itself: The antigen is undetermined.

Measured with immunoSEQ multiplex PCR; TCRdb has only the in-frame clones, and not every one. Of about 800,000 clones in the sample, about 96% were seen once. Naive CD8 cells were CD45RO-negative, positively selected for CCR7, excluding terminally differentiated effector memory CD45RA+ cells. Those who donated, Caucasian adults without exception, all lived in Nashville, Tennessee. This CDR3 spans 13 amino acids. Trimming took off 8 bases at V and 2 bases at J, with 11 bases between the two ends. Germline CDR1 reads SNHLY; CDR2 reads FYNNEI. Regarding the study as a whole: Sharing across four donors was seen in about 5% of naive CD4 clonotypes. Naive subsets usually exceeded memory subsets in estimated richness.

This clonotype originated in a man younger than 40 in good health. Sequencing was performed on naive CD8+ T cells sorted from blood. The chain links TRBV2 to TRBJ2-3; D gene unclear. The CDR3 nucleotides read TGTGCCAGCGGCTCATACACCACAGATACGCAGTATTTT. Its protein is CASGSYTTDTQYF.